What follows are 23 T cell receptor beta chains derived from one specimen sequenced in a study of blood T cell repertoires in COVID-19. The table came from immunoSEQ multiplex PCR; TCRdb's copy has only in-frame clones and leaves some out. The data hold approximately 300,000 clones, with more than 90% observed a single time. The source material was PBMCs or T cells enriched from blood (not recorded which). These receptors were taken from a woman aged 25 to 39 who had been exposed to COVID-19.

The CDR3 loop reads CASSPPGQATEAFF. CDR3 bases: TGTGCCAGCTCACCTCCGGGACAGGCCACTGAAGCTTTCTTT. The chain employs TRBV18 and TRBJ1-1; 8 bases fit TRBD1. V lost 3 bases to trimming and J lost 4 bases; unmatched junction nucleotides: 4. This CDR3 region has 14 residues. Looked up from germline, CDR1 is KGHSH and CDR2 is LQKENI. The full variable domain, in which reference TRBV18 and TRBJ1-1 provide the parts outside the CDR3, is NAGVMQNPRHLVRRRGQEARLRCSPMKGHSHVYWYRQLPEEGLKFMVYLQKENIIDESGMPKERFSAEFPKEGPSILRIQQVVRGDSAAYFCASSPPGQATEAFFGQGTRLTVV.

This clone appeared a single time. V gene TRBV7-2 combines with J gene TRBJ1-2; the match to TRBD1 covers 9 bases. After removal of 4 bases from V and 8 bases from J, the junction contained 8 bases not matched to a gene. This CDR3 is built from 14 residues. Germline lookup yields CDR1 SGHTA and CDR2 FQGNSA. In DNA, the CDR3 is TGTGCCAGCAGCTCCCGGACAGGGGCGGAGGGCTACACCTTC. This translates into CASSSRTGAEGYTF.

The chain is built from TRBV5-4 and TRBJ1-1; 7 positions agree with TRBD1. This CDR3 region has 14 residues. The germline V gene has CDR1 SGHNT and CDR2 YYREEE (reference sequence). Trimming cost V 4 bases and J 2 bases; bases outside gene matches: 5. CDR3 coding DNA: TGTGCCAGCAGCACGACAGGGCGCAACACTGAAGCTTTCTTT. It codes for CASSTTGRNTEAFF.

The chain combines TRBV5-1 with TRBJ1-4; perhaps TRBD1 as D (5 bases). CDR1 is SGHRS, CDR2 YFSETQ, per germline. The CDR3 extends over 14 amino acids. V was cut by 0 bases and J by 8 bases, with 11 bases left in between. CDR3 DNA sequence: TGCGCCAGCAGCTTGGGGCAGGGTGAGGAAAAACTGTTTTTT. Its protein is CASSLGQGEEKLFF.

This clone was picked up one time. The V call is TRBV5-1, the J call TRBJ1-4; D not resolved. This CDR3 region has 12 residues. The germline V gene has CDR1 SGHRS and CDR2 YFSETQ. Between the trimmed V and J ends, which lost 6 bases and 4 bases, there was a span of 7 bases. The CDR3, as DNA: TGCGCCAGCAAACAGAATAATGAAAAACTGTTTTTT. It specifies CASKQNNEKLFF.

The chain couples TRBV19 to TRBJ1-3; no firm D call. Germline V gives CDR1 LNHDA, CDR2 SQIVND (reference sequence). Trimming took off 5 bases at V and 2 bases at J, with 16 bases between the two ends. This CDR3 is 16 amino acids long. CDR3 DNA: TGTGCCAGTAGTGCCCGAGGGAAAAGTACTGGAAACACCATATATTTT. Encoded protein: CASSARGKSTGNTIYF.

V is TRBV11-1 and J is TRBJ1-1; possible D gene TRBD1, 5 bases. CDR3 length equals 15 residues. V was pared by 6 bases and J by 4 bases, with 18 bases between. Germline CDR1 is SGHAT and CDR2 is FQDESV (reference sequence). The CDR3 is CASSPVRARGTEAFF. The CDR3 DNA reads TGTGCCAGCAGTCCTGTCCGGGCAAGGGGCACTGAAGCTTTCTTT.

CDR3 in DNA: TGTGCCAGCAGCTTAGTCGTTGGGAGACTAGAAGTTTACGAGCAGTACTTC. This encodes CASSLVVGRLEVYEQYF. The rearrangement joins TRBV7-9 to TRBJ2-7; TRBD2 might be the D (6 bases). The V gene's germline CDR1 is SEHNR and CDR2 FQNEAQ (reference sequence). Trimming took 1 base from V and 4 from J, leaving 20 bases between them. This CDR3 region has 17 residues. The full variable domain, its missing parts supplied by reference TRBV7-9 and TRBJ2-7, is DTGVSQNPRHKITKRGQNVTFRCDPISEHNRLYWYRQTLGQGPEFLTYFQNEAQLEKSRLLSDRFSAERPKGSFSTLEIQRTEQGDSAMYLCASSLVVGRLEVYEQYFGPGTRLTVT.

The CDR3 region is CASIPPGGRQETQYF. DNA of the CDR3: TGTGCCAGCATCCCCCCCGGGGGGCGGCAAGAGACCCAGTACTTC. The chain has TRBV11-3 and TRBJ2-5, with D possibly matching TRBD2 (7 bases). Germline CDR1 and CDR2: SGHNT and YENEEA. The V gene lost 7 bases and the J gene lost 2 bases, with 17 bases spanning the gap. The CDR3 runs 15 residues.

This rearrangement joins TRBV4-1 to TRBJ1-4, with D possibly TRBD1 on 5 matching bases. This CDR3 has 16 amino acids. Germline loops: CDR1 MGHRA, CDR2 YSYEKL. Trimming left V 0 bases short and J 8 bases short, with 16 bases between. CDR3 amino acids: CASSQDVGGVWEKLFF. Written as DNA, the CDR3 is TGCGCCAGCAGCCAAGATGTCGGGGGTGTTTGGGAAAAACTGTTTTTT.

The chain links TRBV7-9 to TRBJ2-1; 8 positions agree with TRBD2. The germline V gene has CDR1 SEHNR and CDR2 FQNEAQ (reference sequence). V dropped 5 bases and J dropped 15; count of bases not matched to a gene: 15. The CDR3 extends over 14 amino acids. In DNA, the CDR3 is TGTGCCAGCAGCCAACGCCCCGGGGGGGGCTTAGGGTTCTTC. Translating gives CASSQRPGGGLGFF.

V and J are TRBV12-3 or TRBV12-4 and TRBJ1-1; D is unresolved. V was trimmed by 6 bases and J by 5 bases, leaving 10 bases between them. This CDR3 contains 12 residues. The CDR3 coding sequence is TGTGCCAGCAGCCTTTTCGGGACTGAAGCTTTCTTT. Its translation: CASSLFGTEAFF.

This clone is a singleton in its sample. This chain joins TRBV18 and TRBJ1-1, with unresolved D. Germline CDR1 is KGHSH and CDR2 is LQKENI. Trimming stripped 4 bases from V and 0 bases from J, with 12 bases between. The CDR3 has 15 residues. The CDR3 coding sequence is TGTGCCAGCTCACTACGGACGGGAATGAACACTGAAGCTTTCTTT. This translates into CASSLRTGMNTEAFF.

V usage is TRBV11-2 and J usage is TRBJ1-1; 9 bases are shared with TRBD1. V shed 5 bases and J 4 bases; nucleotides not matched to a gene: 8. CDR3 size: 15 residues. The germline V gene encodes CDR1 SGHAT and CDR2 FQNNGV. The CDR3 spells CASSQYRGRGTEAFF. Written as DNA, the CDR3 is TGTGCCAGCAGCCAATACAGGGGGCGAGGCACTGAAGCTTTCTTT.

This chain connects TRBV14 to TRBJ2-7; D call uncertain. Between the trimmed V and J ends, which lost 2 bases and 5 bases, there was a span of 7 bases. Germline V gene sequence: CDR1 SGHDN, CDR2 FVKESK. This CDR3 spans 12 amino acids. CDR3 sequence (DNA): TGTGCCAGCAGCCAACGTCTAGACGAGCAGTACTTC. As protein: CASSQRLDEQYF.

V usage is TRBV19 and J usage is TRBJ1-6, with 9 bases fitting TRBD1. The CDR3 loop spans 14 amino acids. The V gene end was trimmed by 5 bases and the J gene end by 7 bases; junction bases not matched to a gene: 3. The V gene's germline CDR1 is LNHDA and CDR2 SQIVND (reference sequence). DNA for the CDR3: TGTGCCAGTAGTCCAACAGGGGGCAATTCACCCCTCCACTTT. It encodes CASSPTGGNSPLHF.

This clone was counted once. This sequence joins TRBV6-5 and TRBJ1-1; D is perhaps TRBD1 (5 bases). Germline loops: CDR1 MNHEY, CDR2 SVGAGI. V was cut by 2 bases and J by 6 bases, with 10 bases left in between. This CDR3 spans 13 amino acids. CDR3 sequence: CASSYPAGAEAFF. CDR3 sequence (DNA): TGTGCCAGCAGTTACCCCGCGGGGGCTGAAGCTTTCTTT.

The chain is built from TRBV4-1 and TRBJ1-1, with 7 positions matching TRBD1. Losses at the gene ends were 0 bases for V and 2 bases for J; bases not matched to a gene: 6. The CDR3 contains 16 residues. Per germline, CDR1 MGHRA and CDR2 YSYEKL. As DNA, the CDR3 is TGCGCCAGCAGCCAAGATCGCGGGACAGCAAACACTGAAGCTTTCTTT. This gives the protein CASSQDRGTANTEAFF.

The sample holds a few counts of this clone. The chain combines TRBV6-5 with TRBJ2-6; possible D gene TRBD2, 5 bases. Trimming removed 10 bases at V and 1 base at J, with 14 bases between. Germline CDR1 MNHEY, CDR2 SVGAGI. The CDR3 is 15 amino acids. The CDR3 nucleotides read TGTGCCACCCGTCGCGGGCAATCTGGGGCCAACGTCCTGACTTTC. Its protein product is CATRRGQSGANVLTF.

This chain links TRBV4-1 with TRBJ2-1; no clear D gene. This CDR3 comprises 13 residues. CDR1 and CDR2 (germline): MGHRA, YSYEKL. V was pared by 5 bases and J by 5 bases, with 10 bases between. CDR3 region: CASSSLQNNEQFF. In DNA form, the CDR3 reads TGCGCCAGCAGCTCCCTTCAGAACAATGAGCAGTTCTTC.

The chain recombines TRBV27 with TRBJ1-5; TRBD1 matches 10 bases. CDR3 length equals 15 residues. V gave up 8 bases and J gave up 6 bases; unmatched junction bases: 10. Germline lookup yields CDR1 MNHEY and CDR2 SMNVEV (reference sequence). The CDR3 nucleotides read TGTGCCAGCGGCCTCGGGACAGGGGCGAGTCAGCCCCAGCATTTT. Amino acids: CASGLGTGASQPQHF.

The chain recombines TRBV5-1 with TRBJ2-5, with a possible D match to TRBD2 (5 bases). Trimming shortened V by 3 bases and J by 1 base, and 10 bases separated the two germline ends. Germline V gene lookup returns CDR1 SGHRS and CDR2 YFSETQ. There are 14 residues in the CDR3. The CDR3: CASSWGDFQETQYF. The DNA of the CDR3 is TGCGCCAGCAGCTGGGGAGATTTCCAAGAGACCCAGTACTTC.

Only one count was recorded for this clone. The rearrangement joins TRBV5-1 to TRBJ2-7; 7 nucleotides agree with TRBD2. J was trimmed by 5 bases and V by 0 bases; bases with no gene match: 8. The length of the CDR3 is 15 residues. Per germline, CDR1 SGHRS and CDR2 YFSETQ. Here the CDR3 reads CASSLEVREVDEQYF. The CDR3 bases are TGCGCCAGCAGCTTGGAAGTTCGGGAGGTGGACGAGCAGTACTTC.